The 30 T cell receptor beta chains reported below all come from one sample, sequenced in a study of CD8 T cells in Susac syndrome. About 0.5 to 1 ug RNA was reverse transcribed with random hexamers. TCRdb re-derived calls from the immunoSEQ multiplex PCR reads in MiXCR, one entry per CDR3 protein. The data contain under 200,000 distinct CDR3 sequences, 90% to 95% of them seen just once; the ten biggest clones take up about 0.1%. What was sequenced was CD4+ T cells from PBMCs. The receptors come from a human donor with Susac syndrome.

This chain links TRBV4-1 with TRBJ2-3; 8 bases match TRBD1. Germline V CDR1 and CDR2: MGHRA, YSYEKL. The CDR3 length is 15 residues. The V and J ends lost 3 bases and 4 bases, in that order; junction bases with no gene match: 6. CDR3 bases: TGCGCCAGCAGCCACCCAGGACAGGGTTCAGATACGCAGTATTTT. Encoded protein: CASSHPGQGSDTQYF.

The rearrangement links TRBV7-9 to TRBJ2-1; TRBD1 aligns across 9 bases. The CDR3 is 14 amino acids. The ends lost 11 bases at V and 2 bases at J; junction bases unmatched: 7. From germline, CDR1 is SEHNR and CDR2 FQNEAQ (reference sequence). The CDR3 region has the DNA TGTGCCGGCTCAACAGGGGGCGCCTACAATGAGCAGTTCTTC. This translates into CAGSTGGAYNEQFF.

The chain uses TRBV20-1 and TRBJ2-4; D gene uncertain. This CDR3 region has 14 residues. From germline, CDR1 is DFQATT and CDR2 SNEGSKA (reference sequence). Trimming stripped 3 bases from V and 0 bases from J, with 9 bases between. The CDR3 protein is CSASRQLAKNIQYF. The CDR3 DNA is TGCAGTGCTAGTCGGCAGCTAGCCAAAAACATTCAGTACTTC.

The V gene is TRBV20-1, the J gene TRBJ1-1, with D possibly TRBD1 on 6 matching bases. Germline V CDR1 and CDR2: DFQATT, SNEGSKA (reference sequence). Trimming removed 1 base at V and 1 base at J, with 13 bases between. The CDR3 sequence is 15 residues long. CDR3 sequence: CSARVTGRGNTEAFF. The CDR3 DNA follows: TGCAGTGCTAGAGTAACAGGGAGGGGGAACACTGAAGCTTTCTTT.

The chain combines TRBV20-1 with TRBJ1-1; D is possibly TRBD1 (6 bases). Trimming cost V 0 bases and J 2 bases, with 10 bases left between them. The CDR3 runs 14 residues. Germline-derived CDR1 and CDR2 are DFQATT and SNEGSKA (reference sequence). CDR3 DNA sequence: TGCAGTGCTAGAGATGTACAGGGTAACACTGAAGCTTTCTTT. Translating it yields CSARDVQGNTEAFF.

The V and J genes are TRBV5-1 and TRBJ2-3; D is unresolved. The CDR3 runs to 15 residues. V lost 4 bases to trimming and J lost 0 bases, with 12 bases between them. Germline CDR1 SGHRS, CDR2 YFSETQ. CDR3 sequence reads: CASSIGPRSTDTQYF. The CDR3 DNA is TGCGCCAGCAGCATCGGACCCAGAAGCACAGATACGCAGTATTTT.

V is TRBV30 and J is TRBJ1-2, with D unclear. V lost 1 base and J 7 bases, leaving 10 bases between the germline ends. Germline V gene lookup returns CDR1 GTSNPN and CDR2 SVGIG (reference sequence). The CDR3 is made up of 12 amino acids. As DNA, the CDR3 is TGTGCCTGGAGTGATCAGACCGGTGGCTACACCTTC. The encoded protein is CAWSDQTGGYTF.

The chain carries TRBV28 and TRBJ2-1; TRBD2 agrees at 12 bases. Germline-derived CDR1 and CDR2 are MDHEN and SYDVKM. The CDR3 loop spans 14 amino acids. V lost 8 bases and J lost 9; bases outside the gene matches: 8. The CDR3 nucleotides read TGTGCCAGCTCCCTGACTAGCGGGAGAGGTGAGCAGTTCTTC. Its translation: CASSLTSGRGEQFF.

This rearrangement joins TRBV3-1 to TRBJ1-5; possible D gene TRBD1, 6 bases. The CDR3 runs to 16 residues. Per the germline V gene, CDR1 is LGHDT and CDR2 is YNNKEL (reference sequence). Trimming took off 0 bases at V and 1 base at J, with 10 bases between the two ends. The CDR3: CASSQEGASSNQPQHF. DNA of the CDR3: TGTGCCAGCAGCCAAGAGGGGGCGAGCAGCAATCAGCCCCAGCATTTT.

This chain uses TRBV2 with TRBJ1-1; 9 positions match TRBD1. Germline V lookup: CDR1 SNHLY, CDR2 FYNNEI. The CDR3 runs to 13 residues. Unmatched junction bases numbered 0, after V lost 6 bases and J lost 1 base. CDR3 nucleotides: TGTGCCAGCAGGGACAGGGGGAACACTGAAGCTTTCTTT. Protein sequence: CASRDRGNTEAFF.

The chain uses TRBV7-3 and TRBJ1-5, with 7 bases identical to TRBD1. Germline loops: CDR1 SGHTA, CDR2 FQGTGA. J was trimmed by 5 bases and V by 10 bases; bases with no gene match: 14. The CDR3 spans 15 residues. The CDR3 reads CATDKVDRVDQPQHF. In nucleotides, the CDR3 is TGTGCCACCGACAAGGTCGACAGGGTTGATCAGCCCCAGCATTTT.

CDR3 in amino acids: CSVARSYEQYF. The CDR3 nucleotides are TGCAGCGTTGCCCGATCCTACGAGCAGTACTTC. The chain is built from TRBV29-1 and TRBJ2-7; D call uncertain. CDR1 is SQVTM, CDR2 ANQGSEA, per germline. V lost 4 bases and J lost 1, with 5 bases in between. CDR3 length: 11 residues.

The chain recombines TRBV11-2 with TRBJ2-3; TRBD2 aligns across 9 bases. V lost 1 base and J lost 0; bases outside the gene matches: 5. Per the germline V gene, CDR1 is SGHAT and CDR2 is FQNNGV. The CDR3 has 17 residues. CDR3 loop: CASSLVPSGVSTDTQYF. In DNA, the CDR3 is TGTGCCAGCAGCTTAGTCCCTAGCGGGGTTAGCACAGATACGCAGTATTTT. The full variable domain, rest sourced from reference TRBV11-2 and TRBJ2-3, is EAGVAQSPRYKIIEKRQSVAFWCNPISGHATLYWYQQILGQGPKLLIQFQNNGVVDDSQLPKDRFSAERLKGVDSTLKIQPAKLEDSAVYLCASSLVPSGVSTDTQYFGPGTRLTVL.

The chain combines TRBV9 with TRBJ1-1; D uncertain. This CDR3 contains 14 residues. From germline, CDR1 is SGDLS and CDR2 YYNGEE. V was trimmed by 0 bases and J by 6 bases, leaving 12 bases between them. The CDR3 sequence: CASSVAFAAPEAFF. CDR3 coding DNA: TGTGCCAGCAGCGTAGCCTTTGCGGCGCCTGAAGCTTTCTTT.

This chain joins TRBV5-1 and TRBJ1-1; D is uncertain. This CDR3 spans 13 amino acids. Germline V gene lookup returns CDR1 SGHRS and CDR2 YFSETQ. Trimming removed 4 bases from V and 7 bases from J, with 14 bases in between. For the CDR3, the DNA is TGCGCCAGCAGCCCCTCTCTGGAGAGTGAAGCTTTCTTT. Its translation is CASSPSLESEAFF.

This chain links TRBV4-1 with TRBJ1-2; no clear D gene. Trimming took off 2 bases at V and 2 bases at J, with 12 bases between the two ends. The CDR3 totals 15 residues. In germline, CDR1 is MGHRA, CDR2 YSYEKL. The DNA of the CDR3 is TGCGCCAGCAGCCAAATTGGGCGGAAAAACTATGGCTACACCTTC. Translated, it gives CASSQIGRKNYGYTF.

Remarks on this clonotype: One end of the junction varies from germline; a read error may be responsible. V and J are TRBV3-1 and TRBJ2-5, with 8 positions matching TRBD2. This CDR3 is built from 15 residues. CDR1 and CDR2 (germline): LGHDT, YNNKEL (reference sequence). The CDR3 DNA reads TGTGCCAGCAGCCCCGGACTAGCTGGAGGGGGAGTCTCAGATTTC. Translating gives CASSPGLAGGGVSDF.

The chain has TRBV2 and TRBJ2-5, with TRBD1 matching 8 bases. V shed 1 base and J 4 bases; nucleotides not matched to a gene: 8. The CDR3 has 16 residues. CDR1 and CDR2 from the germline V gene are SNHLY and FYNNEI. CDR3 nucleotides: TGTGCCAGCAGTGAAGGGGAGTTAGGGACAGGAGAGACCCAGTACTTC. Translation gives CASSEGELGTGETQYF.

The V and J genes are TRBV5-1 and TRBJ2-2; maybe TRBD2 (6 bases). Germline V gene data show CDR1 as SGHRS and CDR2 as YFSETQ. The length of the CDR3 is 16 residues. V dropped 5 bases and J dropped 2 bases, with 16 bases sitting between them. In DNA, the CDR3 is TGCGCCAGCAGACCCCCCGGGGGTGCAAACACCGGGGAGCTGTTTTTT. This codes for CASRPPGGANTGELFF.

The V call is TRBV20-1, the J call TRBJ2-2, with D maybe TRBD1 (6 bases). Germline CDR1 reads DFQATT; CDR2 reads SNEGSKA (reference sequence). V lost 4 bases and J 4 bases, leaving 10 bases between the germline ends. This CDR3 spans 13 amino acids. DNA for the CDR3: TGCAGTGCTATAGGACAGCCCACCGGGGAGCTGTTTTTT. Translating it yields CSAIGQPTGELFF.

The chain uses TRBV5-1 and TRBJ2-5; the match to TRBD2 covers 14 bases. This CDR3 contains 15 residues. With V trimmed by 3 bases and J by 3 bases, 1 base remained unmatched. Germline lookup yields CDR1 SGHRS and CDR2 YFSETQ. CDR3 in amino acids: CASSWGLAGEETQYF. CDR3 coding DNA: TGCGCCAGCAGCTGGGGACTAGCGGGGGAAGAGACCCAGTACTTC.

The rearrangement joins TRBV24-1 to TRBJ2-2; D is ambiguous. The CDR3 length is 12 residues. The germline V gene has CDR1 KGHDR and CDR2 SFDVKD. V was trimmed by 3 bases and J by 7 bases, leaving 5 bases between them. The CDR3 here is CATSDEVGELFF. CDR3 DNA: TGTGCCACCAGTGATGAGGTCGGGGAGCTGTTTTTT.

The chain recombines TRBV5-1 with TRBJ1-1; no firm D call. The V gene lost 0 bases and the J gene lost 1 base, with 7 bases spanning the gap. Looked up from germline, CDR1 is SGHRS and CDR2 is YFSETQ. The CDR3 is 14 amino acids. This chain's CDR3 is CASSLAPGNTEAFF. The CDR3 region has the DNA TGCGCCAGCAGCTTGGCACCGGGGAACACTGAAGCTTTCTTT.

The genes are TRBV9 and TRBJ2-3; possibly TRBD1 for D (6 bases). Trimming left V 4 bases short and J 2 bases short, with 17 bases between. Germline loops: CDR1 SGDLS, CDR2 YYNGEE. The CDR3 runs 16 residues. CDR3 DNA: TGTGCCAGCAGCCCCCCTTTAGGACAGCACACAGATACGCAGTATTTT. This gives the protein CASSPPLGQHTDTQYF.

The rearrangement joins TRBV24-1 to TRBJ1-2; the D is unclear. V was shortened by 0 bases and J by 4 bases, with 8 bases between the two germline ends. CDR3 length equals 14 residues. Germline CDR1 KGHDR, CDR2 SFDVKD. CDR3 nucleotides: TGTGCCACCAGTGATTTGAACAGACTCTATGGCTACACCTTC. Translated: CATSDLNRLYGYTF.

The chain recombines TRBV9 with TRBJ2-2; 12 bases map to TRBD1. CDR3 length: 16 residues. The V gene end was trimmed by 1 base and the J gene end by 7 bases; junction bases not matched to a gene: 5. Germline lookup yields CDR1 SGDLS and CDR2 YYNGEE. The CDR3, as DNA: TGTGCCAGCAGCGTAAGGGACAGGGGGCTGAACGGGGAGCTGTTTTTT. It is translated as CASSVRDRGLNGELFF.

The DNA of the CDR3 is TGTGCCAGCAGTCAGAGGTCGGCTAATGAAAAACTGTTTTTT. This encodes CASSQRSANEKLFF. J is TRBJ1-4 and V is TRBV6-5; no clear D. V lost 5 bases, J lost 3 bases, and 10 bases lay in between. This CDR3 has 14 amino acids. Germline values: CDR1 MNHEY, CDR2 SVGAGI.

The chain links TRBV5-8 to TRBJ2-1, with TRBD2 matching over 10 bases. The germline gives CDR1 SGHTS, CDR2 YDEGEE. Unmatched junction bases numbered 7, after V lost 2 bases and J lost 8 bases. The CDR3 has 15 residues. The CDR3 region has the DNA TGTGCCAGCAGCTTCTCTCTAGCGGGAGTTGATGAGCAGTTCTTC. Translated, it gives CASSFSLAGVDEQFF.

The CDR3 loop is CASSFRTGGRNTIYF. The CDR3 nucleotides are TGTGCCAGCAGCTTCAGGACAGGGGGCCGAAACACCATATATTTT. The chain combines TRBV11-2 with TRBJ1-3, with TRBD1 matching over 11 bases. The CDR3 contains 15 residues. Germline trimming cut 3 bases from V and 5 bases from J; bases unmatched to any gene: 3. The germline gives CDR1 SGHAT, CDR2 FQNNGV.

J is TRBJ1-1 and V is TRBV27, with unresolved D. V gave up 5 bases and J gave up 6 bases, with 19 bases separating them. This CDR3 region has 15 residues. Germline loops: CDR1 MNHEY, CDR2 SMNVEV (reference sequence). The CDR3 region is CASSPGRRVRPEAFF. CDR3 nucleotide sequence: TGTGCCAGCAGTCCCGGACGGAGAGTGAGGCCTGAAGCTTTCTTT.